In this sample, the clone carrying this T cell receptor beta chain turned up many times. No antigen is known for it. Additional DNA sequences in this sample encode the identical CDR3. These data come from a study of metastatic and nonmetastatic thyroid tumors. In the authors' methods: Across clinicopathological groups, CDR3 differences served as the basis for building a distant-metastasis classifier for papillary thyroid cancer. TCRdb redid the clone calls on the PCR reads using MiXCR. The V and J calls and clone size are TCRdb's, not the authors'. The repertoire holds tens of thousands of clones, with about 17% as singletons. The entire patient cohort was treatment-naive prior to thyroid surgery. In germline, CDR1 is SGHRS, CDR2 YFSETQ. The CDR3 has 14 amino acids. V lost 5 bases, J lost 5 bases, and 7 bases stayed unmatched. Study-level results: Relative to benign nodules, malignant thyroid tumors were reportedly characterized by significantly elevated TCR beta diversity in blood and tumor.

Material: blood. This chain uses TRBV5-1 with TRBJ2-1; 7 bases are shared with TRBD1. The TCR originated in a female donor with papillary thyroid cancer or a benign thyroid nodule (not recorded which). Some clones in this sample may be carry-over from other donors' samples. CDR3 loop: CASSRDSGNNEQFF. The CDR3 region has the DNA TGCGCCAGCAGTCGGGACAGTGGCAACAATGAGCAGTTCTTC.